These 3 T cell receptor beta chains originate from one sample sequenced in a study of blood T cells in healthy people across ages. Primers used in a second PCR of roughly 6 to 11 cycles were a sample-barcoded 5' primer and a J-beta primer mix. Via MiXCR, TCRdb re-called the 5' RACE reads, giving one row per CDR3 protein. The sample records 1.5 million to 2 million distinct CDR3 sequences, around 48% being singletons. The sequenced sample consisted of blood. The receptors were gathered from a woman between 40 and 50 years old in good health.

The chain links TRBV29-1 to TRBJ1-1, with D perhaps matching TRBD1 (5 bases). V lost 5 bases, J lost 0 bases, and 10 bases lay in between. Germline assignment: CDR1 SQVTM and CDR2 ANQGSEA. The CDR3 has 13 amino acids. CDR3 nucleotide sequence: TGCAGCGTTCGCCCGACAGTGAACACTGAAGCTTTCTTT. Its translation: CSVRPTVNTEAFF. Full variable domain (missing parts from reference TRBV29-1 and TRBJ1-1): SAVISQKPSRDICQRGTSLTIQCQVDSQVTMMFWYRQQPGQSLTLIATANQGSEATYESGFVIDKFPISRPNLTFSTLTVSNMSPEDSSIYLCSVRPTVNTEAFFGQGTRLTVV.

A few counts support this clonotype. CDR3 DNA sequence: TGTGCCAGCAGCCAAGATCTCGCTCACACAGATACGCAGTATTTT. Translating it yields CASSQDLAHTDTQYF. V gene TRBV14 combines with J gene TRBJ2-3; no definite D call. The V end was cut by 0 bases, the J end by 2 bases, with 9 bases between. Germline lookup yields CDR1 SGHDN and CDR2 FVKESK. This CDR3 region has 15 residues.

This sequence joins TRBV3-1 and TRBJ2-5, with D unclear. The CDR3 is 15 residues long. The germline CDR1 and CDR2 sequences are LGHDT and YNNKEL (reference sequence). Trimming stripped 6 bases from V and 11 bases from J, with 25 bases between. CDR3 coding DNA: TGTGCCAGCAGTCCCGAGAATCGCCACTCCTACGGGCAGTACTTC. Translating it yields CASSPENRHSYGQYF.